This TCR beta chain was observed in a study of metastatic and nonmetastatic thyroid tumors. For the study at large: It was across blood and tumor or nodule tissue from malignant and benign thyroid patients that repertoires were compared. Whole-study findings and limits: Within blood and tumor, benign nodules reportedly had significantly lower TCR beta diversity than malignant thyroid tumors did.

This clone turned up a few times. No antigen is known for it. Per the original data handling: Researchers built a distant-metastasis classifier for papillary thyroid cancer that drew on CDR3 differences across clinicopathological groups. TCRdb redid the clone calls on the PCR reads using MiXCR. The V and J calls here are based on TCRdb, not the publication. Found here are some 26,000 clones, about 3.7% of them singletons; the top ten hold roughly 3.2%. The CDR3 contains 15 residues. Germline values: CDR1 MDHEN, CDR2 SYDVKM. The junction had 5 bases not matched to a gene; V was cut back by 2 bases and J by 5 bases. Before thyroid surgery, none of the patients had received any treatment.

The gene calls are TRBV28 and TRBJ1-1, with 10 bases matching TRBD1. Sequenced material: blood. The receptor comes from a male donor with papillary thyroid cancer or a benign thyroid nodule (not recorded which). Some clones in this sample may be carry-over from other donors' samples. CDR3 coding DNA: TGTGCCAGCAGTTTAGCCGGGACAGGGGTTACTGAAGCTTTCTTT. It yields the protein CASSLAGTGVTEAFF.